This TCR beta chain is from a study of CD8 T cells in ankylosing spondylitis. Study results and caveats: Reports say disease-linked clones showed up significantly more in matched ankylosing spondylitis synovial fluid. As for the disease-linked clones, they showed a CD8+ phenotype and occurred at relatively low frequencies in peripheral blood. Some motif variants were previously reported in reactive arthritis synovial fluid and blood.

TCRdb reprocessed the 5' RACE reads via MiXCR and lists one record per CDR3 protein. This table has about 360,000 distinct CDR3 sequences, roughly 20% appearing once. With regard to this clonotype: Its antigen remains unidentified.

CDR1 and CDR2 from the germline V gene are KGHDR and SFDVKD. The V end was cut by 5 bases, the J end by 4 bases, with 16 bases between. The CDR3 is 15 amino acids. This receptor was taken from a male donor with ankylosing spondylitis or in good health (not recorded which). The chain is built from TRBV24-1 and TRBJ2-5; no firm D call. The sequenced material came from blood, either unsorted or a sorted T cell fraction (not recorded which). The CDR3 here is CATSGEGKGRETQYF. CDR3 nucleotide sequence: TGTGCCACCAGTGGAGAAGGCAAAGGGCGAGAGACCCAGTACTTC.